One sample yielded the 5 T cell receptor beta chains listed below, sequenced in a study of patients and donors after allogeneic stem cell transplantation. TCRdb redid the calling of the RT-PCR reads with MiXCR, one entry per CDR3 protein. The data contain roughly 880,000 distinct CDR3 sequences, under 20% of them seen just once; the ten biggest clones take up around 6%. Sequencing was carried out using blood, either unsorted or a sorted T cell fraction (not recorded which). These receptors were taken from a human donor who was either an allogeneic HSCT recipient or a stem cell or donor lymphocyte infusion donor (not recorded which). It is not recorded whose cells these are; they may come from a transplant donor.

This clonotype occurred a few times. The chain couples TRBV5-1 to TRBJ2-3; D may be TRBD1 (6 bases). This CDR3 is built from 16 residues. The germline gives CDR1 SGHRS, CDR2 YFSETQ. Between the trimmed V and J ends, which lost 2 bases and 0 bases, there was a span of 13 bases. The CDR3 loop is CASSFAGAQSTDTQYF. The CDR3 DNA reads as TGCGCCAGCAGCTTTGCAGGGGCCCAAAGCACAGATACGCAGTATTTT.

In its sample, this clonotype was seen a few times. The chain uses TRBV25-1 and TRBJ2-3; 8 bases align to TRBD1. V was clipped by 4 bases and J by 5 bases; unmatched bases: 11. Germline V gene data show CDR1 as MGHDK and CDR2 as SYGVNS. The CDR3 length is 16 residues. CDR3 sequence: CASSASGTGAGDTQYF. CDR3 bases: TGTGCCAGCAGTGCTTCCGGGACAGGCGCCGGAGATACGCAGTATTTT.

This clonotype was seen more than once but under ten times. The CDR3 nucleotides read TGTGCCTGGTTGGGACAGGGGAGCTACACCTTC. Amino acid sequence: CAWLGQGSYTF. V and J are TRBV30 and TRBJ1-2; 10 positions match TRBD1. Germline V CDR1 and CDR2: GTSNPN, SVGIG (reference sequence). The CDR3 runs to 11 residues. V lost 5 bases and J lost 9; bases outside the gene matches: 3. Using reference TRBV30 and TRBJ1-2 for the parts outside the CDR3, the full variable domain is SQTIHQWPATLVQPVGSPLSLECTVEGTSNPNLYWYRQAAGRGLQLLFYSVGIGQISSEVPQNLSASRPQDRQFILSSKKLLLSDSGFYLCAWLGQGSYTFGSGTRLTVV.

This clonotype was counted between two and nine times. The CDR3, as DNA: TGCAGTGCTAGTGGACCGGCGGACGCGGAGACCCAGTACTTC. Its protein is CSASGPADAETQYF. This chain uses TRBV20-1 with TRBJ2-5; D ambiguous. The CDR3 consists of 14 residues. Germline V CDR1 and CDR2: DFQATT, SNEGSKA (reference sequence). V lost 3 bases, J lost 5 bases, and 16 bases lay in between.

Points on this clonotype: Since no conserved phenylalanine or tryptophan closes the CDR3, a read error is the likely cause. V and J are TRBV20-1 and TRBJ1-6; 7 nucleotides line up with TRBD1. V lost 2 bases and J lost 1; bases outside the gene matches: 8. CDR3 size: 17 residues. CDR1 is DFQATT, CDR2 SNEGSKA, per germline (reference sequence). The CDR3 DNA follows: TGCAGTGCTAGACAGGGGGATTTGAGTTCCTATAATTCACCCCTCCACCTT. This encodes CSARQGDLSSYNSPLHL.